The clone carrying this T cell receptor beta chain was seen a few times. Its antigen is unidentified. TCRdb keeps only in-frame clones here, not all; method: immunoSEQ multiplex PCR. The profile shows about 140,000 clones, approximately 89% of them singletons. This CDR3 region has 13 residues. Germline V gives CDR1 SGHDN, CDR2 FVKESK. Trimming removed 4 bases from V and 11 bases from J, with 15 bases in between. This sample was included in a study of cytotoxic CD8 clonotypes in ibrutinib-treated CLL. Turning to the study itself: After treatment lasting a median approximately 11 months, range 6 to 36, response samples were collected.

General observations from the study: Sampling times differed between sustained-remission and progressing patients.

The chain couples TRBV14 to TRBJ2-1; possible D gene TRBD1, 7 bases. This material consisted of PBMCs, taken after 12 months of ibrutinib treatment. The source is a human donor with chronic lymphocytic leukemia. The CDR3 DNA reads TGTGCCAGCAGCCCCCCTGGAGGGGGCAAGCAGTTCTTC. This codes for CASSPPGGGKQFF. The full variable domain, completed using reference TRBV14 and TRBJ2-1, is EAGVTQFPSHSVIEKGQTVTLRCDPISGHDNLYWYRRVMGKEIKFLLHFVKESKQDESGMPNNRFLAERTGGTYSTLKVQPAELEDSGVYFCASSPPGGGKQFFGPGTRLTVL.